Included here is one T cell receptor beta chain sequence, with context. The target antigen is unknown. At the Johns Hopkins FTIC core, DNA taken from cultured CD4+ T cells was sequenced by way of the Oncomine TCR Beta short-read assay. TCRdb recomputed calls from the PCR reads with MiXCR, one row per CDR3 protein. Of approximately 16,000 distinct CDR3 sequences listed, roughly 56% are singletons. These data come from a study of vaccination and CD4 T cells after COVID-19. The treatment: roughly 10-day PBMC culture with coronavirus spike peptide pools or control peptides (ViraFEST assay). Losses at the gene ends were 5 bases for V and 0 bases for J; bases not matched to a gene: 13. The CDR3 runs to 19 residues. CDR1 is SGHTA, CDR2 FQGNSA, per germline.

V usage is TRBV7-2 and J usage is TRBJ2-1; TRBD2 aligns across 10 bases. Sequencing used CD4+ T cells from blood, cultured in vitro. The sequence derives from a human donor who had recovered from COVID-19. CDR3 sequence: CASSLQTSGLPSSYNEQFF. For the CDR3, the DNA is TGTGCCAGCAGCCTACAGACTAGCGGGCTGCCAAGCTCCTACAATGAGCAGTTCTTC.